These 19 T cell receptor beta chains share one sample of origin, sequenced in a study of blood T cells in healthy people across ages. A second about 7 to 11 cycle PCR used barcoded and J-beta primers. From the 5' RACE reads, TCRdb called clonotypes with MiXCR, one entry per CDR3 protein. The sample has some 780,000 distinct CDR3 sequences, roughly 50% seen once; the top ten hold more than 25%. Sequencing input: blood. These receptors all stem from a man in his forties or fifties in good health.

This clonotype appeared a single time. The chain joins TRBV7-6 to TRBJ2-3; 10 positions match TRBD2. The CDR3 runs 16 residues. Per germline, CDR1 SGHVS and CDR2 FNYEAQ. J lost 3 bases, V lost 0 bases, and 3 bases had no gene match. The DNA for the CDR3 is TGTGCCAGCAGCTTAGCCGGGACTAGCGATACAGATACGCAGTATTTT. Its protein is CASSLAGTSDTDTQYF.

The rearrangement links TRBV28 to TRBJ1-2; 12 bases agree with TRBD1. The CDR3 spans 13 residues. The V and J ends lost 10 bases and 11 bases, in that order; junction bases with no gene match: 11. Germline lookup yields CDR1 MDHEN and CDR2 SYDVKM. CDR3 residues: CATPGDRGPNYTF. CDR3 nucleotides: TGTGCCACCCCAGGGGACAGGGGGCCAAATTACACCTTC.

The chain is built from TRBV9 and TRBJ2-1; D unresolved. The CDR3 is 15 amino acids. Trimming removed 4 bases at V and 3 bases at J, with 14 bases between. CDR1 SGDLS and CDR2 YYNGEE come from the germline V gene. Here the CDR3 reads CASSPPAEFYNEQFF. The DNA of the CDR3 is TGTGCCAGCAGCCCGCCAGCCGAGTTCTACAATGAGCAGTTCTTC.

The chain carries TRBV7-7 and TRBJ2-2; D perhaps matches TRBD1 (6 bases). Germline V gene lookup returns CDR1 SSHAT and CDR2 FNYEAQ (reference sequence). This CDR3 region has 16 residues. V lost 2 bases, J lost 7 bases, and 17 bases lay in between. DNA of the CDR3: TGTGCCAGCAGCTTACTCCCAGGGGTTTCGCACGGGGAGCTGTTTTTT. Translating it yields CASSLLPGVSHGELFF. The variable domain in full, with the rest retrieved from reference TRBV7-7 and TRBJ2-2, is GAGVSQSPRYKVTKRGQDVTLRCDPISSHATLYWYQQALGQGPEFLTYFNYEAQPDKSGLPSDRFSAERPEGSISTLTIQRTEQRDSAMYRCASSLLPGVSHGELFFGEGSRLTVL.

The rearrangement joins TRBV12-3 or TRBV12-4 to TRBJ2-1, with D possibly called TRBD1 or TRBD2 (5 bases each). Trimming cost V 6 bases and J 7 bases, with 13 bases left between them. CDR3 size: 13 residues. CDR3 DNA: TGTGCCAGCAGCCCCCGAGGGGTAAATGAGCAGTTCTTC. It yields the protein CASSPRGVNEQFF.

The V gene is TRBV2, the J gene TRBJ2-1; D not resolved. V was cut by 0 bases and J by 8 bases, with 8 bases left in between. Germline-derived CDR1 and CDR2 are SNHLY and FYNNEI. This CDR3 has 13 amino acids. The CDR3 region has the DNA TGTGCCAGCAGTGAAGCGGGTGGAGATGAGCAGTTCTTC. Amino acids: CASSEAGGDEQFF. Together with reference TRBV2 and TRBJ2-1, the CDR3 gives the full variable domain: EPEVTQTPSHQVTQMGQEVILRCVPISNHLYFYWYRQILGQKVEFLVSFYNNEISEKSEIFDDQFSVERPDGSNFTLKIRSTKLEDSAMYFCASSEAGGDEQFFGPGTRLTVL.

The chain combines TRBV12-3 or TRBV12-4 with TRBJ2-2; tentative D call: TRBD1 (5 bases). With 2 bases removed from V and 0 bases from J, the gap between germline ends came to 10 bases. The CDR3 contains 16 residues. CDR3 amino acids: CASSLRPGTNTGELFF. The CDR3 region has the DNA TGTGCCAGCAGTTTACGCCCAGGGACGAACACCGGGGAGCTGTTTTTT.

The J gene is TRBJ2-1, the V gene TRBV3-1; possibly TRBD1 for D (6 bases). This CDR3 has 15 residues. Germline assignment: CDR1 LGHDT and CDR2 YNNKEL (reference sequence). V lost 4 bases, J lost 3 bases, and 13 bases lay in between. The CDR3 is CASSLTQGYYNEQFF. The CDR3 DNA sequence: TGTGCCAGCAGCCTCACACAGGGATACTACAATGAGCAGTTCTTC.

Points on this clonotype: A read error may explain this, as a much larger clone is one base away. This chain joins TRBV12-3 or TRBV12-4 and TRBJ2-5; D unresolved. The germline V and J ends were trimmed by 1 base and 11 bases, with 11 bases remaining between them. CDR3 length: 12 residues. CDR3 sequence reads: CASSLGLYGQYF. The CDR3 DNA follows: TGTGCCAGCAGTTTAGGTCTTTACGGGCAGTACTTC.

This clonotype showed up many times. The rearrangement joins TRBV7-2 to TRBJ2-1; 10 bases line up with TRBD2. The CDR3 contains 14 residues. J gave up 7 bases and V 8 bases, and 8 bases lay outside the gene matches. CDR1 is SGHTA and CDR2 is FQGNSA in the germline V gene. This CDR3 is CASGIAGGRNEQFF. The CDR3 coding sequence is TGTGCCAGCGGAATAGCGGGGGGACGAAATGAGCAGTTCTTC.

This chain connects TRBV20-1 to TRBJ2-7; TRBD2 matches 15 bases. The ends lost 2 bases at V and 1 base at J; junction bases unmatched: 3. There are 16 residues in the CDR3. The germline CDR1 and CDR2 sequences are DFQATT and SNEGSKA (reference sequence). In nucleotides, the CDR3 is TGCAGTGCTAGACGGGGACTAGCGGGAGGTTCCTACGAGCAGTACTTC. Its protein product is CSARRGLAGGSYEQYF.

The chain joins TRBV7-3 to TRBJ2-7; 9 nucleotides align to TRBD1. V was clipped by 0 bases and J by 2 bases; unmatched bases: 5. This CDR3 comprises 16 residues. CDR1 is SGHTA, CDR2 FQGTGA, per germline. The CDR3 loop reads CASSLTGGTGPYEQYF. CDR3 DNA: TGTGCCAGCAGCTTAACCGGGGGGACAGGGCCCTACGAGCAGTACTTC.

This clonotype was found a few times. The chain carries TRBV20-1 and TRBJ1-1, with D perhaps TRBD1 (6 bases). The CDR3 has 15 amino acids. CDR1 DFQATT and CDR2 SNEGSKA come from the germline V gene (reference sequence). The V end was cut by 5 bases, the J end by 2 bases, with 18 bases between. CDR3 residues: CSAPMGWGLNTEAFF. The CDR3 DNA sequence: TGCAGTGCTCCGATGGGTTGGGGGCTCAACACTGAAGCTTTCTTT.

The rearrangement uses TRBV28 and TRBJ1-2; 10 nucleotides match TRBD1. Looked up from germline, CDR1 is MDHEN and CDR2 is SYDVKM. The CDR3 contains 16 residues. V lost 4 bases and J lost 2; bases outside the gene matches: 7. The CDR3 is CASSSPRQGANYGYTF. Written as DNA, the CDR3 is TGTGCCAGCAGTTCCCCCAGACAGGGGGCGAACTATGGCTACACCTTC.

This clonotype was recorded a few times. The chain recombines TRBV4-1 with TRBJ2-1, with 8 bases fitting TRBD1. The V segment lost 8 bases and the J segment 2 bases; nucleotides outside the gene matches: 2. Germline assignment: CDR1 MGHRA and CDR2 YSYEKL. The CDR3 length is 13 residues. CDR3 DNA sequence: TGCGCCAGCCGGGACAGGACCTACAATGAGCAGTTCTTC. Translation: CASRDRTYNEQFF.

There are a few counts of this clonotype. This sequence joins TRBV29-1 and TRBJ2-7; TRBD1 might be the D (5 bases). This CDR3 has 13 residues. Looked up from germline, CDR1 is SQVTM and CDR2 is ANQGSEA. Trimming shortened V by 6 bases and J by 2 bases, and 14 bases separated the two germline ends. The DNA for the CDR3 is TGCAGCGTGCAGGCAGGGTCGCCCTACGAGCAGTACTTC. Encoded protein: CSVQAGSPYEQYF.

This sequence joins TRBV20-1 and TRBJ2-1; the D call may be TRBD1 or TRBD2 (5 bases each). The ends were cut back, 7 bases at V and 6 bases at J, with 16 bases in the middle. CDR3 length equals 13 residues. Per the germline V gene, CDR1 is DFQATT and CDR2 is SNEGSKA (reference sequence). The CDR3 loop is CSVSEGPPNEQFF. The CDR3 region has the DNA TGCAGTGTGAGCGAGGGACCACCCAATGAGCAGTTCTTC.

This clonotype was observed a handful of times. The chain carries TRBV30 and TRBJ1-1, with 8 bases identical to TRBD1. CDR3 length: 11 amino acids. Germline CDR1 reads GTSNPN; CDR2 reads SVGIG (reference sequence). The trim removed 1 base at V and 10 bases at J, leaving 2 bases unmatched. The CDR3 DNA reads TGTGCCTGGAGTGAAGGACAGGGAGCTTTCTTT. This sequence encodes CAWSEGQGAFF.

The J gene is TRBJ2-7, the V gene TRBV7-9; D call uncertain. Trimming left V 5 bases short and J 3 bases short, with 23 bases between. The germline gives CDR1 SEHNR, CDR2 FQNEAQ (reference sequence). This CDR3 region has 17 residues. The CDR3 sequence is CASSPRTNINHRYEQYF. The CDR3 DNA reads TGTGCCAGCAGCCCCAGAACCAACATAAATCATCGCTACGAGCAGTACTTC.